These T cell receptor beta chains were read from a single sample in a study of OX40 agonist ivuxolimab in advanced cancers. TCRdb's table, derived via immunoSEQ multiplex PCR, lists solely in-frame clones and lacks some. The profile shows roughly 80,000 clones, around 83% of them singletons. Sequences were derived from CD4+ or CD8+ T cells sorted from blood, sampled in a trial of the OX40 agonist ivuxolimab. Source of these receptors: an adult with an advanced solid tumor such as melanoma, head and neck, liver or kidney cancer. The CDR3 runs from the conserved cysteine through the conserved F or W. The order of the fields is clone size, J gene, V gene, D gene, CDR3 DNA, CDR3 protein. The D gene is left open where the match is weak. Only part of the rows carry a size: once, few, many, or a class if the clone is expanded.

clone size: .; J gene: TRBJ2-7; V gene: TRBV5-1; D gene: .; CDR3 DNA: TGCGCCAGCCGGACCTTCGGGCACCCCTACGAGCAGTACTTC; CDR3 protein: CASRTFGHPYEQYF
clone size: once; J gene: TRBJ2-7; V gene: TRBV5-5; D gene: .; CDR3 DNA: TGTGCCAGCAGCGTCAGGGGTGGGAGCTCCTACGAGCAGTACTTC; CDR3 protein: CASSVRGGSSYEQYF
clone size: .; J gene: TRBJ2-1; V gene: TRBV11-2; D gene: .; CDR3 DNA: TGTGCCAGCAGCCCACTAACACAGGGTCGCGGTGAGCAGTTCTTC; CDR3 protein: CASSPLTQGRGEQFF
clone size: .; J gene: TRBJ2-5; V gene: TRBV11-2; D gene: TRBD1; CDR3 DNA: TGTGCCAGCAGCTTCTCCACCGGACAGGGAATGGGGGAGACCCAGTACTTC; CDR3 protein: CASSFSTGQGMGETQYF
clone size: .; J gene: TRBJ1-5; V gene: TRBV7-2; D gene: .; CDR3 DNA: TGTGCCAGCAGCTTATATCAGGGTGGCAATCAGCCCCAGCATTTT; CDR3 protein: CASSLYQGGNQPQHF
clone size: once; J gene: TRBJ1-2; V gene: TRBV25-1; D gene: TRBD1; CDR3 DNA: TGTGCCAGCACCCGGACAGGGCATGGCTACACCTTC; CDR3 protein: CASTRTGHGYTF
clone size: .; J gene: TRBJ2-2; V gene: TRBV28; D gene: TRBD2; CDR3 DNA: TGTGCCAGCAGTTTATGGACGGGGGGAACCGGGGAGCTGTTTTTT; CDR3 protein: CASSLWTGGTGELFF
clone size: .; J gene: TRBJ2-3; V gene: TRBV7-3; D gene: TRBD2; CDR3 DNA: TGTGCCAGCAGCTTAATACCGACTAGCGGGGGTTCTCTGTGTTTT; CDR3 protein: CASSLIPTSGGSLCF
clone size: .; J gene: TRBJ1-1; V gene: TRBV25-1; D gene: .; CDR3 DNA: TGTGCCAGCAGTGAAACGCTACGGAACACTGAAGCTTTCTTT; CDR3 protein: CASSETLRNTEAFF
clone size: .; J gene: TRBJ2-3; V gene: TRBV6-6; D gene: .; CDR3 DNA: TGTGCCAGCAGTTACTCGGTCAGGTCTCGGTATACGCAGTATTTT; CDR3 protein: CASSYSVRSRYTQYF
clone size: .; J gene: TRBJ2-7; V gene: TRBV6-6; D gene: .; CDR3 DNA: TGTGCCAGCAGTTCTAGACAGAGGCACGAGCAGTACTTC; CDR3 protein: CASSSRQRHEQYF
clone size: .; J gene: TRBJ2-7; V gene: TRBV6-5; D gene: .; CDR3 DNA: TGTGCCAGCAGTTACAGGATCTACGAGCAGTACTTC; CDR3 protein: CASSYRIYEQYF
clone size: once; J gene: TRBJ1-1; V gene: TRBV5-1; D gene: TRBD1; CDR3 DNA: TGCGCCAGCAGCTTCTCAACGCCGGGACAGGGGGCGCGTACTGAAGCTTTCTTT; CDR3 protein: CASSFSTPGQGARTEAFF
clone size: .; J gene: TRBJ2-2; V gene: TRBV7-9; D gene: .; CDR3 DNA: TGTGCCAGCAGCCTAGTGCGTACCGGGGAGCTGTTTTTT; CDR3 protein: CASSLVRTGELFF
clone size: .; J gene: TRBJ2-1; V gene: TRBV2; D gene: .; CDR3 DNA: TGTGCCAGCATTAGGGGGGCTATATCCTACAATGAGCAGTTCTTC; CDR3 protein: CASIRGAISYNEQFF
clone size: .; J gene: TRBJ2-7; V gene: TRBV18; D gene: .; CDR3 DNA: TGTGCCAGCTCACCAGCGGCCGGGACTGGATTCTACGAGCAGTACTTC; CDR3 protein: CASSPAAGTGFYEQYF
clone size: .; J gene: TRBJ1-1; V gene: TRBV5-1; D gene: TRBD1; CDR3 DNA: TGCGCCAGCAGCGGACAGGGGGGGAACACTGAAGCTTTCTTT; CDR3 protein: CASSGQGGNTEAFF
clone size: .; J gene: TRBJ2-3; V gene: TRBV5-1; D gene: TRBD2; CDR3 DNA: TGCGCCAGCAGCTTGACCGTAGCGGGGGGCCTTGGGACAGATACGCAGTATTTT; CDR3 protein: CASSLTVAGGLGTDTQYF
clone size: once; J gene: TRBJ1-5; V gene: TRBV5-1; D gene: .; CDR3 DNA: TGCGCCAGCAGCTTGGAAGGCGGTGGGGGGGCTCAGCCCCAGCATTTT; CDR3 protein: CASSLEGGGGAQPQHF
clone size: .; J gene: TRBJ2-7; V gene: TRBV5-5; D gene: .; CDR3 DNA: TGTGCCAGCAGCTTAGCGCTGCTCACCTACGAGCAGTACTTC; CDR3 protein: CASSLALLTYEQYF
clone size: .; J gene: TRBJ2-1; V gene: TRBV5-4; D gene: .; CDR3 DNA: TGTGCCAGCAGCTTCACGCTCAATGAGCAGTTCTTC; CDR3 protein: CASSFTLNEQFF
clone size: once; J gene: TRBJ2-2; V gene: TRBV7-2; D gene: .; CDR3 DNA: TGTGCCAGCAGCTTAAGTTTCGGGGAGCTGTTTTTT; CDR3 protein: CASSLSFGELFF
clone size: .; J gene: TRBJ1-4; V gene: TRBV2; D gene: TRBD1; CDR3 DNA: TGTGCCAGCAGCGCCAGGACAGGAGATGAAAAACTGTTTTTT; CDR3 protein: CASSARTGDEKLFF
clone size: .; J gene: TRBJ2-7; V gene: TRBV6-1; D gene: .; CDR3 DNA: TGTGCCAGCAGTCGGTACTCCTACGAGCAGTACTTC; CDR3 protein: CASSRYSYEQYF
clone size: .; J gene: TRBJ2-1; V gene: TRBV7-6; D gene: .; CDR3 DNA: TGTGCCAGCACCACGGCCCCTACTAGAGGCCGGTTCAATGAGCAGTTCTTC; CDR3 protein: CASTTAPTRGRFNEQFF
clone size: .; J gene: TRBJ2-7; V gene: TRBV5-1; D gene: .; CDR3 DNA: TGCGCCAGCAGCCACGGTCGGGGAACCTACGAGCAGTACTTC; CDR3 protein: CASSHGRGTYEQYF
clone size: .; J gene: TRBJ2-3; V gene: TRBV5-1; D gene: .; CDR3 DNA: TGCGCCAGCTCCCCGGGAGAACTGAGGGGCACAGATACGCAGTATTTT; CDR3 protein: CASSPGELRGTDTQYF
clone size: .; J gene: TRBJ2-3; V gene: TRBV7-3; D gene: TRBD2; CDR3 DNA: TGTGCCAGCAGCCGGACTAGCGGGAGAACAGATACGCAGTATTTT; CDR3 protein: CASSRTSGRTDTQYF
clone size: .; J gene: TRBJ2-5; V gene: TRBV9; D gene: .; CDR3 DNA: TGTGCCAGCAGCAAGGGACAAGTCCCCGAGACCCAGTACTTC; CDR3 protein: CASSKGQVPETQYF
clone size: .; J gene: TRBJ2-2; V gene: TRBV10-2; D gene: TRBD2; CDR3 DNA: TGCGCCAGCAGTCGGCTAGCGGGAGACACCGGGGAGCTGTTTTTT; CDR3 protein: CASSRLAGDTGELFF
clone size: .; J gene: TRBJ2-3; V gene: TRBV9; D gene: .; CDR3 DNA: TGTGCCAGCAGCGTAGGAAGAGGGTATCAGTATTTT; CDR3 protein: CASSVGRGYQYF
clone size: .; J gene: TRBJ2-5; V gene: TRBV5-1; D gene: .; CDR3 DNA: TGCGCCAGCAGACCTTCTGGGCGCGAGACCCAGTACTTC; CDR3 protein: CASRPSGRETQYF
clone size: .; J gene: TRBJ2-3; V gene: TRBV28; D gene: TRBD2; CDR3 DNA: TGTGCCAGCGGGCTAGCGGGAGGGCCCCGGGCAGATACGCAGTATTTT; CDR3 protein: CASGLAGGPRADTQYF
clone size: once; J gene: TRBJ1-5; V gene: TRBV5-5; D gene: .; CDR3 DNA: TGTGCCAGCAGCATACAGGGTGGAAATCAGCCCCAGCATTTT; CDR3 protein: CASSIQGGNQPQHF
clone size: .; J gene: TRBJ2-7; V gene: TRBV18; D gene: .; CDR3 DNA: TGTGCCAGCTCACCACCCGGCTACAGGGGGGGCTACTACGAGCAGTACTTC; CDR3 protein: CASSPPGYRGGYYEQYF
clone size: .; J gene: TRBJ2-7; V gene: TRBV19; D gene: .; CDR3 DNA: TGTGCCAGCTCGGGGGACTACGAGCAGTACTTC; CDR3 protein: CASSGDYEQYF
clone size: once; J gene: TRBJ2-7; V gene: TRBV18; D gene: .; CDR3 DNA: TGTGCCAGCTCACCACAGCGGGCGTACGAGCAGTACTTC; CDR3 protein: CASSPQRAYEQYF
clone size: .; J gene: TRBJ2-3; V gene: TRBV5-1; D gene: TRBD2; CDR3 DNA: TGCGCCAGCAGCCCCGGGACTACTGATACGCAGTATTTT; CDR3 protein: CASSPGTTDTQYF
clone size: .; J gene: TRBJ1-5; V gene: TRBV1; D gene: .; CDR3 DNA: TGCACCAGCAGCCAAGATCGGTGCTGTCGGCAGCCCCAGCATTTT; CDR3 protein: CTSSQDRCCRQPQHF
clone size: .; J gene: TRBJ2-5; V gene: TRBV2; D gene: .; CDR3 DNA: TGTGCCAGCAGTGAAATGAGGGCTAGCAGAGAGACCCAGTACTTC; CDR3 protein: CASSEMRASRETQYF
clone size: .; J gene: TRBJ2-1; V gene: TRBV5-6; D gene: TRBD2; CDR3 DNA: TGTGCCAGCAGCTTCCCAGCGGGATGGAATGAGCAGTTCTTC; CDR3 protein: CASSFPAGWNEQFF
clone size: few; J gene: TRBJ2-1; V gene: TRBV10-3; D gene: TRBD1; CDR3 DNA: TGTGCCACCCGAGGCACAGGGGTATATGAGCAGTTCTTC; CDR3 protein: CATRGTGVYEQFF
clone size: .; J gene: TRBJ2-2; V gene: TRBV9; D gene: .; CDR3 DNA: TGTGCCAGCAGCGCCTCCTCATTGGTCACGAACACCGGGGAGCTGTTTTTT; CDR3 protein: CASSASSLVTNTGELFF
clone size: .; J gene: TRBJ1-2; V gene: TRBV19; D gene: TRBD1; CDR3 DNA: TGTGCCAGTAGTCCAGGACAGGGGACCTATGGCTACACCTTC; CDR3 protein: CASSPGQGTYGYTF
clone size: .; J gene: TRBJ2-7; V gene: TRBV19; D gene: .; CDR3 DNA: TGTGCCAGTAGTAGGGGGAACAGGAACGAGCAGTACTTC; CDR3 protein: CASSRGNRNEQYF
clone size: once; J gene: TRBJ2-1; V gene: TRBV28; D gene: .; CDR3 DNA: TGTGCCAGCAGTCCCTCTGAGGTTCAGCTGGCGTTCTTC; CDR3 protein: CASSPSEVQLAFF
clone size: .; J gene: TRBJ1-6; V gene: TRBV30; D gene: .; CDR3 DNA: TGTGCCTTCCGACAGAGCTATAATTCACCCCTCCACTTT; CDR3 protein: CAFRQSYNSPLHF
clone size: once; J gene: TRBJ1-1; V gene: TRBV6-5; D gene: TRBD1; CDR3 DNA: TGTGCCAGCAGCCCGACAGGGGGCATTGCTTTCTTT; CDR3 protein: CASSPTGGIAFF
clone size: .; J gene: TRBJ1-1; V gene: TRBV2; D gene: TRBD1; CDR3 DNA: TGTGCCAGCAGGCCTACTGGACAGGGAGTCCCTGAAGCTTTCTTT; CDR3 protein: CASRPTGQGVPEAFF